This TCR beta chain appears in the sequencing data of a study of PD-1 blockade in classical Hodgkin lymphoma. Germline CDR1 and CDR2: SGHTA and FQGTGA. The J segment lost 1 base and the V segment lost 3 bases, leaving 16 bases of the junction unmatched. This CDR3 is 20 amino acids long. Method: immunoSEQ multiplex PCR; TCRdb's copy keeps in-frame clones and lacks some. The table lists tens of thousands of clones, approximately 80% of them singletons, with about 20% in the top ten. The time point was: cycle 4 day 1 (C4D1), after five to seven weeks of nivolumab. All patients experienced relapse after autologous stem cell transplantation, and brentuximab vedotin exposure was variable.

The material sequenced was peripheral blood mononuclear cells (PBMCs), taken before the fourth cycle of nivolumab. The chain recombines TRBV7-3 with TRBJ2-3; 10 nucleotides agree with TRBD2. The source is a human donor with classical Hodgkin lymphoma. CDR3 amino acids: CASSFKGGASGSSGTDTQYF. DNA of the CDR3: TGTGCCAGCAGCTTTAAAGGAGGGGCTAGCGGGAGCTCGGGCACAGATACGCAGTATTTT.